This TCR beta chain was obtained from a study of CD8 T cells in ankylosing spondylitis. V shed 2 bases and J shed 2 bases, with 9 bases lying between them. The CDR3 runs to 14 residues. General observations from the study: Those disease-linked clones were CD8+; they were also relatively rare in peripheral blood. Seemingly distinctive of ankylosing spondylitis blood was a TCR beta motif formed by eight highly homologous variants.

This clonotype was observed many times. Its antigen remains unidentified. Scientists made TCR beta libraries using quantitative 5'-RACE with molecular barcodes. TCRdb analysed the 5' RACE reads with MiXCR anew, one entry per CDR3 protein. The data contain 200,000 to 300,000 distinct CDR3 sequences, roughly a tenth of them singletons. Input material: blood, either unsorted or a sorted T cell fraction (not recorded which). The receptor was derived from a male donor with ankylosing spondylitis or in good health (not recorded which). The chain uses TRBV12-3 or TRBV12-4 and TRBJ1-2; D remains ambiguous. In nucleotides, the CDR3 is TGTGCCAGCAGTTTATCCGGCGGGAACTATGGCTACACCTTC. As protein: CASSLSGGNYGYTF.